The 22 T cell receptor beta chains in this list originate from one sample, sequenced in a study of shared clonotypes between healthy human individuals. TCRdb keeps only in-frame clones here, not all; method: immunoSEQ multiplex PCR. The sample carries millions of clones, approximately 94% recorded once. The sequencing sample was made of naive CD4+ T cells sorted from blood. Specified subset: CD45RA+ positively selected. The origin of the receptors is a man aged 18-30 years in good health.

The sample holds one count of this clone. This chain links TRBV6-1 with TRBJ2-7; D possibly uses TRBD1 or TRBD2 (6 bases each). This CDR3 contains 13 residues. The germline V gene encodes CDR1 MNHNS and CDR2 SASEGT. Trimming shortened V by 10 bases and J by 5 bases, and 18 bases separated the two germline ends. Here the CDR3 DNA reads TGTGCCACCCGAGAGGGGGGCCTTGACGAGCAGTACTTC. It encodes CATREGGLDEQYF.

The DNA of the CDR3 is TGTGCCAGCAGTAGCGGGCATGACTACGAGCAGTACTTC. This codes for CASSSGHDYEQYF. This chain joins TRBV6-6 and TRBJ2-7, with a tentative D call TRBD2 (6 bases). This CDR3 has 13 amino acids. Germline V gene sequence: CDR1 MNHNY, CDR2 SVGAGI (reference sequence). The ends were cut back, 5 bases at V and 3 bases at J, with 11 bases in the middle.

This rearrangement joins TRBV9 to TRBJ1-1; D is ambiguous. Trimming pared 4 bases from V and 4 bases from J, leaving 5 bases between. This CDR3 contains 11 residues. The germline V gene has CDR1 SGDLS and CDR2 YYNGEE. CDR3 coding DNA: TGTGCCAGCAGCCCTATCACTGAAGCTTTCTTT. It is translated as CASSPITEAFF.

The count of this clone is one. The rearrangement joins TRBV2 to TRBJ1-1; D remains ambiguous. Germline CDR1 reads SNHLY; CDR2 reads FYNNEI. V lost 7 bases, J lost 0 bases, and 9 bases lay in between. The CDR3 is 13 residues long. CDR3 DNA: TGTGCCAGCATCTGGAGGATGAACACTGAAGCTTTCTTT. Translated, it gives CASIWRMNTEAFF.

V gene TRBV27 combines with J gene TRBJ1-1; D may be TRBD1 (5 bases). Germline assignment: CDR1 MNHEY and CDR2 SMNVEV (reference sequence). Trimming took 7 bases from V and 4 from J, leaving 19 bases between them. The CDR3 totals 15 residues. The CDR3 reads CASKTGPTPGTEAFF. CDR3 DNA sequence: TGTGCCAGCAAAACAGGCCCCACCCCGGGCACTGAAGCTTTCTTT.

The J gene is TRBJ1-4, the V gene TRBV5-1; D not certain. This CDR3 comprises 12 residues. Germline-derived CDR1 and CDR2 are SGHRS and YFSETQ. V lost 4 bases, J lost 11 bases, and 12 bases lay in between. CDR3 DNA sequence: TGCGCCAGCAGCAAAGACCTGGGCAAACTGTTTTTT. Protein product: CASSKDLGKLFF.

Regarding this clone: Additional DNA sequences in this sample encode the identical CDR3. This rearrangement joins TRBV27 to TRBJ1-5; D gene unclear. Deletions cut 2 bases from V and 4 bases from J, with 12 bases between. Germline CDR1 MNHEY, CDR2 SMNVEV (reference sequence). The CDR3 runs 15 residues. CDR3 nucleotide sequence: TGTGCCAGCAGTTTAGAAGGGTCGGGGAATCAGCCCCAGCATTTT. Translated, it gives CASSLEGSGNQPQHF.

A single count supports this clone. The chain links TRBV13 to TRBJ2-2; D is ambiguous. The germline CDR1 and CDR2 sequences are PRHDT and FYEKMQ (reference sequence). Trimming removed 4 bases at V and 3 bases at J, with 3 bases between. This CDR3 is 12 amino acids long. CDR3 DNA sequence: TGTGCCAGCAGCTCCCACACCGGGGAGCTGTTTTTT. It codes for CASSSHTGELFF.

The J gene is TRBJ2-3, the V gene TRBV5-6; either TRBD1 or TRBD2 may fit D (6 bases each). CDR1 SGHDT and CDR2 YYEEEE come from the germline V gene. This CDR3 spans 15 amino acids. V lost 4 bases to trimming and J lost 1 base, with 13 bases between them. DNA for the CDR3: TGTGCCAGCAGCGCGGGTAGGGGGGGCACAGATACGCAGTATTTT. Translation: CASSAGRGGTDTQYF.

The chain carries TRBV27 and TRBJ2-3; D assignment may be TRBD1 or TRBD2 (6 bases each). Trimming took 2 bases from V and 1 from J, leaving 10 bases between them. Germline CDR1 MNHEY, CDR2 SMNVEV (reference sequence). The CDR3 is made up of 15 amino acids. This CDR3 reads CASSLRGTGTDTQYF. The DNA for the CDR3 is TGTGCCAGCAGTTTAAGGGGGACTGGCACAGATACGCAGTATTTT.

The rearrangement links TRBV5-1 to TRBJ2-5; D unresolved. CDR3 length: 13 amino acids. CDR1 is SGHRS and CDR2 is YFSETQ in the germline V gene. Trimming took 1 base from V and 0 from J, leaving 4 bases between them. The CDR3 loop is CASSLYNQETQYF. The CDR3 DNA follows: TGCGCCAGCAGCTTGTATAACCAAGAGACCCAGTACTTC.

A word on this clone: Other DNA sequences in this specimen translate into the identical CDR3. The chain recombines TRBV18 with TRBJ2-4; no clear D gene. V dropped 0 bases and J dropped 3 bases, with 3 bases sitting between them. In germline, CDR1 is KGHSH, CDR2 LQKENI. The CDR3 is made up of 13 amino acids. The CDR3 loop reads CASSPPSKNIQYF. In nucleotides, the CDR3 is TGTGCCAGCTCACCACCTAGCAAAAACATTCAGTACTTC.

This clone was seen only once. The rearrangement joins TRBV6-9 to TRBJ1-5; no definite D call. V was trimmed by 4 bases and J by 6 bases, leaving 13 bases between them. Germline V CDR1 and CDR2: MNHGY, SVAAGI. The CDR3 runs to 14 residues. CDR3 sequence (DNA): TGTGCCAGCAGTTTATCTCGGGGATTTCAGCCCCAGCATTTT. This translates into CASSLSRGFQPQHF.

About this clone: Within the sample, other DNA sequences also encode this same CDR3. The genes are TRBV20-1 and TRBJ2-5, with TRBD2 identical over 9 bases. Germline assignment: CDR1 DFQATT and CDR2 SNEGSKA (reference sequence). The CDR3 has 11 amino acids. The J segment lost 3 bases and the V segment lost 7 bases, leaving 0 bases of the junction unmatched. Here the CDR3 reads CSVAGEETQYF. The CDR3 region has the DNA TGCAGTGTAGCGGGAGAAGAGACCCAGTACTTC.

This chain uses TRBV29-1 with TRBJ2-6; D is unclear. Germline V lookup: CDR1 SQVTM, CDR2 ANQGSEA. The CDR3 spans 15 residues. V dropped 1 base and J dropped 2 bases, with 9 bases sitting between them. This CDR3 is CSVEVTDTGANVLTF. CDR3 in DNA: TGCAGCGTTGAAGTCACAGACACTGGGGCCAACGTCCTGACTTTC.

The chain carries TRBV7-2 and TRBJ2-3; 8 positions agree with TRBD2. The CDR3 has 15 residues. In germline, CDR1 is SGHTA, CDR2 FQGNSA. V shed 6 bases, J shed 1 base, and the junction held 6 bases outside the gene matches. This chain's CDR3 is CASRPPGGGTDTQYF. The CDR3 DNA reads as TGTGCCAGCAGGCCCCCGGGGGGGGGCACAGATACGCAGTATTTT.

The rearrangement uses TRBV4-3 and TRBJ2-1, with a weak D call TRBD1 (5 bases). Germline CDR1 and CDR2: LGHNA and YSLEER. This CDR3 comprises 13 residues. With 0 bases removed from V and 8 bases from J, the gap between germline ends came to 8 bases. The DNA of the CDR3 is TGCGCCAGCAGCCAAGATAGGGGCTATGAGCAGTTCTTC. It encodes CASSQDRGYEQFF.

Remarks on this clone: Other DNA sequences in the same sample also yield this CDR3. This chain uses TRBV7-2 with TRBJ2-7; D is perhaps TRBD2 (5 bases). CDR1 and CDR2 (germline): SGHTA, FQGNSA. The CDR3 is 13 residues long. V shed 5 bases and J shed 4 bases, with 12 bases lying between them. The CDR3 spells CASSLEGGYEQYF. CDR3 coding DNA: TGTGCCAGCAGCCTCGAGGGCGGGTACGAGCAGTACTTC. The whole variable domain, filled in from reference TRBV7-2 and TRBJ2-7, reads GAGVSQSPSNKVTEKGKDVELRCDPISGHTALYWYRQSLGQGLEFLIYFQGNSAPDKSGLPSDRFSAERTGGSVSTLTIQRTQQEDSAVYLCASSLEGGYEQYFGPGTRLTVT.

This chain joins TRBV12-2 and TRBJ1-3; the D call in the table, TRBD1, was not verified against the DNA. TRBV12-2 is marked as a pseudogene. This CDR3 has 16 residues. CDR3 nucleotides: TGTGCAAGTCGCTACCAAGACAGGGCCTCTGGAAACACCATATATTTT. Translating gives CASRYQDRASGNTIYF.

This clone was seen a single time. V and J are TRBV10-1 and TRBJ2-3, with TRBD2 matching 12 bases. The CDR3 totals 15 residues. From germline, CDR1 is WNHNN and CDR2 SYGVQD (reference sequence). The J segment lost 8 bases and the V segment lost 3 bases, leaving 6 bases of the junction unmatched. DNA of the CDR3: TGCGCCAGCAGTGAACTAGCGGGAGGCCCCGGTACGCAGTATTTT. Its protein product is CASSELAGGPGTQYF.

This chain uses TRBV6-5 with TRBJ2-7; no reliable D call. V lost 2 bases, J lost 2 bases, and 10 bases lay in between. Germline loops: CDR1 MNHEY, CDR2 SVGAGI. The CDR3 has 14 amino acids. DNA of the CDR3: TGTGCCAGCAGTTACCTGGACGGACCCTACGAGCAGTACTTC. Amino acids: CASSYLDGPYEQYF.

The CDR3 sequence: CASSAYSGQAHTDTQYF. Here the CDR3 DNA reads TGTGCCAGTAGTGCGTATTCGGGACAGGCACACACAGATACGCAGTATTTT. This chain links TRBV19 with TRBJ2-3; 8 nucleotides agree with TRBD1. Per germline, CDR1 LNHDA and CDR2 SQIVND (reference sequence). Unmatched junction bases numbered 12, after V lost 5 bases and J lost 2 bases. The CDR3 contains 17 residues. Full variable domain (missing parts from reference TRBV19 and TRBJ2-3): DGGITQSPKYLFRKEGQNVTLSCEQNLNHDAMYWYRQDPGQGLRLIYYSQIVNDFQKGDIAEGYSVSREKKESFPLTVTSAQKNPTAFYLCASSAYSGQAHTDTQYFGPGTRLTVL.